Each of the 3 T cell receptor beta chains below was sequenced from the same sample in a study of cytomegalovirus exposure and HLA in healthy donors. In the PCR, 60 Vbeta and 13 Jbeta primers were used. This table comes from immunoSEQ multiplex PCR, and its TCRdb copy is limited to in-frame clones, with some not included. The sample yields under 200,000 clones, approximately 88% seen once. The sequenced sample consisted of PBMCs. These TCRs come from a woman between 50 and 59 years old in good health and CMV-seropositive.

This clone was counted only a few times. The chain employs TRBV29-1 and TRBJ1-2, with 12 bases matching TRBD1. This CDR3 has 16 amino acids. After removal of 1 base from V and 4 bases from J, the junction contained 7 bases not matched to a gene. Germline CDR1 and CDR2: SQVTM and ANQGSEA. The CDR3 here is CSVEGVGTGGVYGYTF. CDR3 nucleotide sequence: TGCAGCGTTGAAGGGGTTGGGACAGGGGGCGTCTATGGCTACACCTTC.

V gene TRBV7-8 combines with J gene TRBJ2-2; 8 bases match TRBD2. This CDR3 comprises 14 residues. Germline trimming cut 5 bases from V and 6 bases from J; bases unmatched to any gene: 5. Germline lookup yields CDR1 SGHVS and CDR2 FQNEAQ. The CDR3 DNA sequence: TGTGCCAGCAGCCTCGGGGGGGGGTCCGGGGAGCTGTTTTTT. Protein sequence: CASSLGGGSGELFF.

V and J are TRBV11-1 and TRBJ1-2, with D unresolved. CDR3 length: 13 amino acids. Between the trimmed V and J ends, which lost 5 bases and 1 base, there was a span of 8 bases. Germline loops: CDR1 SGHAT, CDR2 FQDESV (reference sequence). The CDR3, as DNA: TGTGCCAGCAGCCCCGGGATTAACTATGGCTACACCTTC. It is translated as CASSPGINYGYTF.